Listed below are T cell receptor beta chains from one sample, sequenced in a study of blood T cells in healthy people across ages. TCRdb called the 5' RACE reads again in MiXCR, with one record for every CDR3 protein. The sample has roughly 900,000 distinct CDR3 sequences, around 49% seen once; the top ten hold roughly 12%. The material sequenced was blood. The receptors stem from a man aged 25-45 years in good health. Each CDR3 is given with its conserved first and last residue. The order of the fields is V gene, clone size, D gene, CDR3 length, J gene, CDR3 protein, CDR3 DNA. A D gene is named only where the DNA matches it firmly. A clone size is listed for some rows: how often the clone was seen (once, few, many), or a class if it is expanded.

v_gene: TRBV4-1; abundance: -; d_gene: -; len: 17; j_gene: TRBJ2-3; CDR3aa: CASSPTLGGGVTDTQYF; CDR3nt: TGCGCCAGCAGCCCGACCTTGGGAGGGGGGGTAACAGATACGCAGTATTTT
v_gene: TRBV21-1; abundance: -; d_gene: -; len: 16; j_gene: TRBJ2-1; CDR3aa: CASAAGARTSYNEQFF; CDR3nt: TGTGCCAGCGCGGCGGGGGCACGAACCTCCTACAATGAGCAGTTCTTC
v_gene: TRBV29-1; abundance: few; d_gene: -; len: 14; j_gene: TRBJ2-7; CDR3aa: CSVEGLVNSYEQYF; CDR3nt: TGCAGCGTTGAGGGGTTAGTTAACTCCTACGAGCAGTACTTC
v_gene: TRBV6-5; abundance: -; d_gene: -; len: 13; j_gene: TRBJ2-5; CDR3aa: CASSDFPKETQYF; CDR3nt: TGTGCCAGCAGTGACTTCCCGAAAGAGACCCAGTACTTC
v_gene: TRBV2; abundance: -; d_gene: TRBD2; len: 15; j_gene: TRBJ2-7; CDR3aa: CASSRTSPNSYEQYF; CDR3nt: TGTGCCAGCAGTAGGACTAGCCCCAACTCCTACGAGCAGTACTTC
v_gene: TRBV12-3/TRBV12-4; abundance: -; d_gene: -; len: 12; j_gene: TRBJ2-3; CDR3aa: CASSIQADTQYF; CDR3nt: TGTGCCAGCAGTATCCAAGCAGATACGCAGTATTTT
v_gene: TRBV15; abundance: once; d_gene: -; len: 12; j_gene: TRBJ1-5; CDR3aa: CATSSGNQPQHF; CDR3nt: TGTGCCACCAGCAGCGGAAATCAGCCCCAGCATTTT
v_gene: TRBV7-2; abundance: once; d_gene: -; len: 14; j_gene: TRBJ2-1; CDR3aa: CASSLVGIGYEQFF; CDR3nt: TGTGCCAGCAGCTTAGTGGGGATCGGGTATGAGCAGTTCTTC
v_gene: TRBV20-1; abundance: -; d_gene: TRBD1; len: 15; j_gene: TRBJ2-5; CDR3aa: CSARGDRGIQETLYF; CDR3nt: TGCAGTGCTAGAGGGGACAGGGGTATCCAAGAGACCCTGTACTTC
v_gene: TRBV5-1; abundance: once; d_gene: TRBD2; len: 15; j_gene: TRBJ2-7; CDR3aa: CASASTSGGPYEQYF; CDR3nt: TGCGCCAGCGCTTCGACTAGCGGGGGACCCTACGAGCAGTACTTC
v_gene: TRBV11-1; abundance: -; d_gene: TRBD1; len: 15; j_gene: TRBJ2-5; CDR3aa: CASSAGQGDQETQYF; CDR3nt: TGTGCCAGCAGCGCTGGACAGGGCGATCAAGAGACCCAGTACTTC
v_gene: TRBV20-1; abundance: -; d_gene: -; len: 14; j_gene: TRBJ1-5; CDR3aa: CSARDPGAQQPQHF; CDR3nt: TGCAGTGCTAGAGATCCCGGGGCTCAACAGCCCCAGCATTTT
v_gene: TRBV7-3; abundance: -; d_gene: -; len: 16; j_gene: TRBJ2-2; CDR3aa: CASSLTAGLNTGELFF; CDR3nt: TGTGCCAGCAGCTTAACTGCAGGGCTGAACACCGGGGAGCTGTTTTTT
v_gene: TRBV20-1; abundance: -; d_gene: -; len: 15; j_gene: TRBJ2-1; CDR3aa: CSAFIPGHSYNEQFF; CDR3nt: TGCAGTGCTTTCATCCCGGGACACTCATACAATGAGCAGTTCTTC
v_gene: TRBV29-1; abundance: -; d_gene: TRBD1; len: 15; j_gene: TRBJ2-5; CDR3aa: CSVEIWQGVQETQYF; CDR3nt: TGCAGCGTTGAAATCTGGCAGGGGGTCCAAGAGACCCAGTACTTC
v_gene: TRBV7-8; abundance: few; d_gene: TRBD1; len: 15; j_gene: TRBJ1-1; CDR3aa: CASSLTPTGDTEAFF; CDR3nt: TGTGCCAGCAGCTTGACACCGACAGGGGACACTGAAGCTTTCTTT
v_gene: TRBV30; abundance: -; d_gene: TRBD1; len: 18; j_gene: TRBJ1-2; CDR3aa: CAWSVPDRTFFTNYGYTF; CDR3nt: TGTGCCTGGAGTGTCCCGGACAGGACCTTTTTTACTAACTATGGCTACACCTTC
v_gene: TRBV2; abundance: -; d_gene: -; len: 11; j_gene: TRBJ1-2; CDR3aa: CASSEEVGYTF; CDR3nt: TGTGCCAGCAGTGAGGAGGTTGGCTACACCTTC
v_gene: TRBV7-2; abundance: -; d_gene: -; len: 13; j_gene: TRBJ2-3; CDR3aa: CASKAYSTDTQYF; CDR3nt: TGTGCCAGCAAGGCGTATAGCACAGATACGCAGTATTTT
v_gene: TRBV20-1; abundance: few; d_gene: -; len: 13; j_gene: TRBJ1-5; CDR3aa: CSARRDGNQPQHF; CDR3nt: TGCAGTGCTAGAAGGGACGGAAATCAGCCCCAGCATTTT
v_gene: TRBV27; abundance: many; d_gene: -; len: 13; j_gene: TRBJ1-5; CDR3aa: CASSVQENQPQHF; CDR3nt: TGTGCCAGCAGTGTCCAGGAGAATCAGCCCCAGCATTTT
v_gene: TRBV15; abundance: -; d_gene: -; len: 12; j_gene: TRBJ2-1; CDR3aa: CATSRVDNEQFF; CDR3nt: TGTGCCACCAGCAGAGTTGACAATGAGCAGTTCTTC